These 25 T cell receptor beta chains were sequenced from one sample in a study of beta chain features in type 1 diabetes. Study findings and constraints: Within each of all four CD4+ subsets, Type 1 diabetes patients had TCRB CDR3s that were moderately but significantly shorter.

What was sequenced were expressed TCRB transcripts, since all of the isolated RNA had been reverse transcribed. This table comes from immunoSEQ multiplex PCR, and its TCRdb copy is limited to in-frame clones, with some not included. Of 300,000 or so clones in the sample, approximately 10% were seen once. Antigens for these TCRs are unknown. Sequencing was performed on central memory CD4+ T cells from blood. The source is a man under 40 with type 1 diabetes.

This clone was observed a few times. V is TRBV7-2 and J is TRBJ2-3, with 10 bases identical to TRBD2. Germline V gene lookup returns CDR1 SGHTA and CDR2 FQGNSA. J was trimmed by 2 bases and V by 4 bases; bases with no gene match: 6. The CDR3 is 16 residues long. CDR3 DNA: TGTGCCAGCAGCTCCTTTCTAGCGGGGGTCACAGATACGCAGTATTTT. Translated, it gives CASSSFLAGVTDTQYF.

This clone was picked up a small number of times. The chain joins TRBV6-6 to TRBJ2-2; 10 positions match TRBD1. Trimming removed 7 bases from V and 5 bases from J; junction bases left unmatched: 4. The germline V gene has CDR1 MNHNY and CDR2 SVGAGI (reference sequence). The CDR3 runs to 14 residues. This chain's CDR3 is CASIDRGQTGELFF. For the CDR3, the DNA is TGTGCCAGCATTGACAGGGGGCAGACCGGGGAGCTGTTTTTT.

This rearrangement joins TRBV30 to TRBJ2-7, with D unresolved. Trimming shortened V by 5 bases and J by 3 bases, and 8 bases separated the two germline ends. The CDR3 runs 11 residues. Germline CDR1 GTSNPN, CDR2 SVGIG (reference sequence). This CDR3 is CAWSPGYEQYF. CDR3 sequence (DNA): TGTGCCTGGTCCCCCGGCTACGAGCAGTACTTC.

The CDR3 DNA follows: TGTGCCAGCAGTTCTACCGGGACAGCGAACACTGAAGCTTTCTTT. The encoded protein is CASSSTGTANTEAFF. The chain joins TRBV27 to TRBJ1-1; 7 positions match TRBD1. Trimming at V came to 4 bases and at J to 1 base, leaving 6 bases not matched to a gene. The CDR3 has 15 residues. The germline CDR1 and CDR2 sequences are MNHEY and SMNVEV (reference sequence).

This clone was observed a few times. The J gene is TRBJ1-5, the V gene TRBV19; 12 bases are a match to TRBD1. CDR1 is LNHDA and CDR2 is SQIVND in the germline V gene (reference sequence). The V and J ends lost 6 bases and 7 bases, in that order; junction bases with no gene match: 16. The CDR3 runs 18 residues. The CDR3 DNA is TGTGCCAGTAGGCCAACCCCCGGGACAGGGGGCCGATTCCAGCCCCAGCATTTT. Amino acids: CASRPTPGTGGRFQPQHF.

This chain uses TRBV6-1 with TRBJ1-4, with TRBD1 matching over 7 bases. The germline gives CDR1 MNHNS, CDR2 SASEGT. With 6 bases clipped from V and 5 bases from J, the junction kept 9 bases outside the gene matches. The CDR3 consists of 15 residues. The CDR3 DNA reads TGTGCCAGCAGAACTCTGGGACAGTCAAATGAAAAACTGTTTTTT. This codes for CASRTLGQSNEKLFF.

V and J are TRBV7-2 and TRBJ1-3; no clear D gene. The V gene's germline CDR1 is SGHTA and CDR2 FQGNSA. Trimming shortened V by 6 bases and J by 4 bases, and 13 bases separated the two germline ends. CDR3 length: 14 amino acids. The DNA for the CDR3 is TGTGCCAGCAGTCAAATGGCAGCGGGAAACACCATATATTTT. Encoded protein: CASSQMAAGNTIYF.

This clone turned up a few times. V gene TRBV2 combines with J gene TRBJ2-7; D perhaps matches TRBD1 (6 bases). Germline CDR1 SNHLY, CDR2 FYNNEI. V was shortened by 8 bases and J by 0 bases, with 17 bases between the two germline ends. The CDR3 totals 15 residues. The CDR3 nucleotides are TGTGCCAGCCGGGCCCAACAGGGTGACTCCTACGAGCAGTACTTC. Translated: CASRAQQGDSYEQYF. Together with reference TRBV2 and TRBJ2-7, the CDR3 gives the full variable domain: EPEVTQTPSHQVTQMGQEVILRCVPISNHLYFYWYRQILGQKVEFLVSFYNNEISEKSEIFDDQFSVERPDGSNFTLKIRSTKLEDSAMYFCASRAQQGDSYEQYFGPGTRLTVT.

This clone appeared many times. The chain links TRBV19 to TRBJ2-1; weak D call: TRBD1 (5 bases). The germline V gene has CDR1 LNHDA and CDR2 SQIVND (reference sequence). V lost 3 bases and J 3 bases, leaving 9 bases between the germline ends. The CDR3 is 14 residues long. The CDR3 sequence: CASSIGTGYNEQFF. The CDR3 nucleotides are TGTGCCAGTAGTATTGGTACAGGCTACAATGAGCAGTTCTTC. Looking up the rest from reference TRBV19 and TRBJ2-1 gives the full variable domain: DGGITQSPKYLFRKEGQNVTLSCEQNLNHDAMYWYRQDPGQGLRLIYYSQIVNDFQKGDIAEGYSVSREKKESFPLTVTSAQKNPTAFYLCASSIGTGYNEQFFGPGTRLTVL.

This clone was observed a few times. The chain employs TRBV2 and TRBJ2-7, with 13 bases that match TRBD2. The junction had 2 bases not matched to a gene; V was cut back by 4 bases and J by 2 bases. The germline V gene has CDR1 SNHLY and CDR2 FYNNEI. The CDR3 runs to 15 residues. The CDR3 DNA follows: TGTGCCAGCAGTGTGACTAGCGGGGGGACCTACGAGCAGTACTTC. Its protein product is CASSVTSGGTYEQYF.

The rearrangement links TRBV21-1 to TRBJ1-2; the D call of TRBD1 is as the table states it, not checked on the DNA. TRBV21-1 is a listed pseudogene. This CDR3 comprises 13 residues. The CDR3 DNA follows: TGTGCCAGTTCGGACAGGACCTTCTATGGCTACACCTTC. It codes for CASSDRTFYGYTF.

The chain links TRBV4-3 to TRBJ2-2; TRBD2 aligns across 8 bases. Germline values: CDR1 LGHNA, CDR2 YSLEER. The CDR3 loop spans 17 amino acids. Losses at the gene ends were 1 base for V and 6 bases for J; bases not matched to a gene: 10. The CDR3 bases are TGCGCCAGCAGCCAAGCTGTCGGCGGGGGGAGCGCCGGGGAGCTGTTTTTT. Amino acid sequence: CASSQAVGGGSAGELFF.

This clone was observed a handful of times. The J gene is TRBJ1-2, the V gene TRBV2; D uncertain. Deletions cut 6 bases from V and 6 bases from J, with 14 bases between. Per germline, CDR1 SNHLY and CDR2 FYNNEI. CDR3 length: 13 amino acids. This CDR3 reads CASRSAEGDGYTF. The CDR3 DNA follows: TGTGCCAGCAGGAGCGCCGAGGGAGATGGCTACACCTTC.

This clone showed up just a few times. The rearrangement uses TRBV2 and TRBJ1-2, with a tentative D call TRBD1 (5 bases). Looked up from germline, CDR1 is SNHLY and CDR2 is FYNNEI. V was clipped by 6 bases and J by 0 bases, with 14 bases between them. CDR3 length: 15 residues. The CDR3: CASSLARTSNYGYTF. The CDR3 bases are TGTGCCAGCAGCCTAGCCCGGACATCTAACTATGGCTACACCTTC.

In its sample, this clone was seen a few times. The junction does not match germline at one end; this may be a read error. The genes are TRBV7-7 and TRBJ2-5, with TRBD2 as a possible D gene (5 bases). CDR3 length: 14 residues. CDR1 and CDR2 from the germline V gene are SSHAT and FNYEAQ (reference sequence). CDR3 residues: CASSGPTGEETQYF. DNA of the CDR3: TGTGCTAGCAGCGGTCCCACTGGTGAAGAGACCCAGTACTTC. The full variable domain, completed using reference TRBV7-7 and TRBJ2-5, is GAGVSQSPRYKVTKRGQDVTLRCDPISSHATLYWYQQALGQGPEFLTYFNYEAQPDKSGLPSDRFSAERPEGSISTLTIQRTEQRDSAMYRCASSGPTGEETQYFGPGTRLLVL.

The chain uses TRBV2 and TRBJ2-3; D is unclear. With 4 bases removed from V and 1 base from J, the gap between germline ends came to 6 bases. The CDR3 is 13 amino acids. Germline CDR1 SNHLY, CDR2 FYNNEI. CDR3 sequence (DNA): TGTGCCAGCAGTGGGGTGGGCACAGATACGCAGTATTTT. This sequence encodes CASSGVGTDTQYF.

The chain uses TRBV18 and TRBJ1-4; no definite D call. The length of the CDR3 is 13 residues. Germline V gives CDR1 KGHSH, CDR2 LQKENI. Trimming cost V 3 bases and J 7 bases, with 9 bases left between them. The CDR3 DNA sequence: TGTGCCAGCTCACCGAGCCAAGCTGAAAAACTGTTTTTT. This translates into CASSPSQAEKLFF.

This chain connects TRBV28 to TRBJ2-4; TRBD1 is a possible D gene (5 bases). The germline V gene encodes CDR1 MDHEN and CDR2 SYDVKM. V lost 3 bases and J 2 bases, leaving 11 bases between the germline ends. This CDR3 region has 15 residues. The chain's CDR3 is CASSFARVTKNIQYF. The DNA for the CDR3 is TGTGCCAGCAGTTTCGCCAGGGTGACCAAAAACATTCAGTACTTC.

This clone was counted between two and nine times. The chain is built from TRBV2 and TRBJ2-7, with 11 nucleotides matching TRBD2. V was clipped by 7 bases and J by 2 bases; unmatched bases: 13. In germline, CDR1 is SNHLY, CDR2 FYNNEI. This CDR3 is 17 amino acids long. CDR3: CASTTSPLLAGAYEQYF. As DNA, the CDR3 is TGTGCCAGCACTACCTCGCCGTTACTAGCGGGGGCCTACGAGCAGTACTTC.

This clone was counted at least ten times. The chain has TRBV7-2 and TRBJ2-6; D unclear. V lost 1 base to trimming and J lost 9 bases, with 10 bases between them. CDR3 size: 14 residues. Germline CDR1 SGHTA, CDR2 FQGNSA. CDR3 loop: CASSLVRGDNVLTF. For the CDR3, the DNA is TGTGCCAGCAGCTTAGTTCGCGGTGACAACGTCCTGACTTTC.

This clone was found a few times. The CDR3 DNA reads as TGTGCCAGCAGTGGGACTAGCGGTTTCTCTGGGGCCAACGTCCTGACTTTC. This gives the protein CASSGTSGFSGANVLTF. The chain is built from TRBV6-4 and TRBJ2-6, with 10 bases aligning to TRBD2. CDR3 length equals 17 residues. Germline V gene sequence: CDR1 MRHNA, CDR2 SNTAGT. V gave up 4 bases and J gave up 0 bases; unmatched junction bases: 3.

In its sample, this clone was seen many times. The rearrangement joins TRBV9 to TRBJ2-3; D not certain. The CDR3 has 14 amino acids. Trimming shortened V by 3 bases and J by 4 bases, and 12 bases separated the two germline ends. CDR1 is SGDLS and CDR2 is YYNGEE in the germline V gene. In DNA, the CDR3 is TGTGCCAGCAGCGCCCGCCCCAGCGCAGATACGCAGTATTTT. Amino acids: CASSARPSADTQYF.

This clone was picked up many times. The rearrangement joins TRBV10-3 to TRBJ1-2; no reliable D call. The CDR3 contains 13 residues. Trimming cost V 6 bases and J 4 bases, with 12 bases left between them. The germline V gene has CDR1 ENHRY and CDR2 SYGVKD. The CDR3 nucleotides read TGTGCCATCAGCCACGACAAGTTCTATGGCTACACCTTC. The encoded protein is CAISHDKFYGYTF.

The V gene is TRBV25-1, the J gene TRBJ1-5, with 10 bases lining up with TRBD1. Per germline, CDR1 MGHDK and CDR2 SYGVNS. The J segment lost 4 bases and the V segment lost 6 bases, leaving 3 bases of the junction unmatched. The length of the CDR3 is 14 residues. CDR3: CASRGTGENQPQHF. The CDR3 bases are TGTGCCAGCAGGGGGACAGGGGAAAATCAGCCCCAGCATTTT.

The chain couples TRBV7-2 to TRBJ1-2, with TRBD1 matching 8 bases. Germline V gene sequence: CDR1 SGHTA, CDR2 FQGNSA. V was pared by 4 bases and J by 3 bases, with 7 bases of the junction left unmatched. The CDR3 covers 15 residues. CDR3 bases: TGTGCCAGCAGCTCCCGGACAGGGTCCGACTATGGCTACACCTTC. Protein product: CASSSRTGSDYGYTF.